The rows below give T cell receptor beta chains drawn from one sample of a study of cytomegalovirus exposure and HLA in healthy donors. Method: immunoSEQ multiplex PCR; TCRdb's copy keeps in-frame clones and lacks some. The sample shows roughly 120,000 clones, 70% to 75% of them seen only once. The sequencing input was PBMCs. Receptor source: a woman in her thirties or forties in good health and CMV-seronegative. CDR3s include the opening cysteine and the closing phenylalanine or tryptophan. Each record gives: V gene, D gene, clone size, J gene, CDR3 DNA, CDR3 protein. A D gene is named only where the DNA matches it firmly. The size field is filled for only some rows; it gives once, few, many or a size class.

V: TRBV18; D: TRBD2; size: .; J: TRBJ2-7; DNA: TGTGCCAGCTCACCCGGGACTAGGCCCGGGGAGCAGTACTTC; CDR3: CASSPGTRPGEQYF
V: TRBV2; D: TRBD1; size: .; J: TRBJ1-5; DNA: TGTGCCGGCAAGGACAGGGATTCAAATCAGCCCCAGCATTTT; CDR3: CAGKDRDSNQPQHF
V: TRBV5-4; D: .; size: few; J: TRBJ1-2; DNA: TGTGCCAGCAGCTTGGATGTCCTCGGGGGCTACACCTTC; CDR3: CASSLDVLGGYTF
V: TRBV4-2; D: TRBD1; size: .; J: TRBJ2-7; DNA: TGTGCCAGCAGCCGGGCCGGGACAGGGGACTACGAGCAGTACTTC; CDR3: CASSRAGTGDYEQYF
V: TRBV28; D: TRBD2; size: .; J: TRBJ2-5; DNA: TGTGCCAGCAGTCTTCCAGGGACTAGCGGGATAACCCAGTACTTC; CDR3: CASSLPGTSGITQYF
V: TRBV6-6; D: .; size: .; J: TRBJ1-5; DNA: TGTGCCAGCCGGGAAAGCAATCAGCCCCAGCATTTT; CDR3: CASRESNQPQHF
V: TRBV7-2; D: TRBD2; size: .; J: TRBJ2-3; DNA: TGTGCCAGCAGCTTCGCTAGCGGGGGTAACACAGATACGCAGTATTTT; CDR3: CASSFASGGNTDTQYF
V: TRBV19; D: TRBD1; size: .; J: TRBJ1-5; DNA: TGTGCCAGTAGTGTAAACAGGGGGCAGGATCAGCCCCAGCATTTT; CDR3: CASSVNRGQDQPQHF
V: TRBV6-1; D: TRBD2; size: .; J: TRBJ2-7; DNA: TGTGCCAGCAGCCAACCGGGGGGTTTGACCTACGAGCAGTACTTC; CDR3: CASSQPGGLTYEQYF
V: TRBV6-5; D: .; size: .; J: TRBJ1-1; DNA: TGTGCCAGCAGCCTCCGACAGGATATGAACACTGAAGCTTTCTTT; CDR3: CASSLRQDMNTEAFF
V: TRBV11-3; D: .; size: .; J: TRBJ2-7; DNA: TGTGCCAGCAGCCAGAGAGGAGGGTCTAACGAGCAGTACTTC; CDR3: CASSQRGGSNEQYF
V: TRBV27; D: TRBD1; size: .; J: TRBJ1-4; DNA: TGTGCCAGCAGTTTACGGGTGGGACAGGGTAGGGAAAAACTGTTTTTT; CDR3: CASSLRVGQGREKLFF
V: TRBV5-4; D: .; size: .; J: TRBJ2-1; DNA: TGTGCCAGCAGCTGGGGGGACGGTTCCTACAATGAGCAGTTCTTC; CDR3: CASSWGDGSYNEQFF
V: TRBV5-5; D: TRBD2; size: .; J: TRBJ2-1; DNA: TGTGCCAGCAGCGGACTAGCGACTGAGCAGTTCTTC; CDR3: CASSGLATEQFF
V: TRBV12-5; D: TRBD2; size: .; J: TRBJ2-1; DNA: TGTGCTAGTGGGCCCGGGACTAGCGGGAGTTTGTACAATGAGCAGTTCTTC; CDR3: CASGPGTSGSLYNEQFF
V: TRBV7-2; D: TRBD2; size: .; J: TRBJ2-1; DNA: TGTGCCAGCAGCCGGGGACTAGATCTCAGTAATGAGCAGTTCTTC; CDR3: CASSRGLDLSNEQFF
V: TRBV6-6; D: TRBD2; size: .; J: TRBJ2-4; DNA: TGTGCCAGTACCCCGGGGGGGAGGGCCAAAAACATTCAGTACTTC; CDR3: CASTPGGRAKNIQYF
V: TRBV2; D: TRBD2; size: .; J: TRBJ2-5; DNA: TGTGCCAGCAGGCGACTAGCGGGGCCCCAAGAGACCCAGTACTTC; CDR3: CASRRLAGPQETQYF
V: TRBV7-9; D: TRBD1; size: .; J: TRBJ1-2; DNA: TGTGCCAGCAGCTCGGACAGGGGATCCTATGGCTACACCTTC; CDR3: CASSSDRGSYGYTF
V: TRBV6-5; D: .; size: .; J: TRBJ1-5; DNA: TGTGCCAGCAGTTATCACCAGGGGAATCAGCCCCAGCATTTT; CDR3: CASSYHQGNQPQHF
V: TRBV7-3; D: TRBD1; size: .; J: TRBJ2-4; DNA: TGTGCCAGCAGCGCCACAGGGGACCCTTGGAACATTCAGTACTTC; CDR3: CASSATGDPWNIQYF
V: TRBV7-2; D: .; size: .; J: TRBJ2-7; DNA: TGTGCCAGCAGTGGACTAAGCTACGAGCAGTACTTC; CDR3: CASSGLSYEQYF
V: TRBV6-5; D: TRBD1; size: few; J: TRBJ1-1; DNA: TGTGCCAGCAGTTACGGGGCAGGGGGCATGAACACTGAAGCTTTCTTT; CDR3: CASSYGAGGMNTEAFF
V: TRBV11-1; D: .; size: .; J: TRBJ2-3; DNA: TGTGCCAGCAGCTTAGAGGGCAGGGCCCGCACAGATACGCAGTATTTT; CDR3: CASSLEGRARTDTQYF